The 24 T cell receptor beta chains below come from one sample, sequenced in a study of cytomegalovirus exposure and HLA in healthy donors. Using immunoSEQ multiplex PCR, the repertoire was profiled, and TCRdb retains in-frame clones only, with some absent. The data contain tens of thousands of clones, about 85% of them singletons. Material: PBMCs. The source of these receptors is a man aged 25 to 40 in good health and CMV-seronegative.

V usage is TRBV28 and J usage is TRBJ2-3, with 11 positions matching TRBD2. Germline V gives CDR1 MDHEN, CDR2 SYDVKM. The CDR3 runs to 16 residues. Trimming cost V 5 bases and J 1 base; bases outside gene matches: 5. This CDR3 reads CASSSLAGGRTDTQYF. CDR3 nucleotides: TGTGCCAGCAGTAGTCTAGCGGGGGGCCGCACAGATACGCAGTATTTT.

The chain recombines TRBV27 with TRBJ1-5, with D possibly matching TRBD1 (6 bases). Germline V gene lookup returns CDR1 MNHEY and CDR2 SMNVEV (reference sequence). The CDR3 contains 14 residues. The ends were cut back, 7 bases at V and 6 bases at J, with 16 bases in the middle. Written as DNA, the CDR3 is TGTGCCAGCACAAAACAGGGTGGGGGTCAGCCCCAGCATTTT. Encoded protein: CASTKQGGGQPQHF.

The chain uses TRBV7-2 and TRBJ2-3; weak D call: TRBD2 (7 bases). This CDR3 has 16 amino acids. The germline V gene encodes CDR1 SGHTA and CDR2 FQGNSA. V gave up 1 base and J gave up 7 bases, with 18 bases separating them. In DNA form, the CDR3 reads TGTGCCAGCAGCTTAGAGGGGGGGGACCGATCGAATACGCAGTATTTT. This gives the protein CASSLEGGDRSNTQYF.

Here the CDR3 reads CASSLASAGINTGELFF. CDR3 in DNA: TGTGCCAGCAGCTTAGCGTCGGCGGGGATAAACACCGGGGAGCTGTTTTTT. The chain links TRBV7-6 to TRBJ2-2; D may be TRBD2 (6 bases). The germline CDR1 and CDR2 sequences are SGHVS and FNYEAQ. V shed 0 bases and J shed 2 bases, with 13 bases lying between them. This CDR3 contains 17 residues.

The rearrangement links TRBV29-1 to TRBJ1-5, with D possibly TRBD1 on 6 matching bases. This CDR3 is 13 amino acids long. V was clipped by 4 bases and J by 4 bases, with 11 bases between them. Per the germline V gene, CDR1 is SQVTM and CDR2 is ANQGSEA. The CDR3 DNA sequence: TGCAGCGTTGTTTGGGGGACAAATCAGCCCCAGCATTTT. Its protein product is CSVVWGTNQPQHF.

The rearrangement links TRBV25-1 to TRBJ2-3; 7 bases line up with TRBD1. With V trimmed by 3 bases and J by 2 bases, 5 bases remained unmatched. Germline values: CDR1 MGHDK, CDR2 SYGVNS. This CDR3 has 15 residues. The CDR3 nucleotides read TGTGCCAGCAGTGATAGGGGACAGAACACAGATACGCAGTATTTT. Translating it yields CASSDRGQNTDTQYF.

This clone was counted only a few times. V usage is TRBV14 and J usage is TRBJ2-5; 10 bases match TRBD1. V lost 0 bases to trimming and J lost 4 bases; unmatched junction nucleotides: 5. Germline-derived CDR1 and CDR2 are SGHDN and FVKESK. This CDR3 has 16 residues. The CDR3 loop reads CASSQEGTGVRETQYF. CDR3 bases: TGTGCCAGCAGCCAAGAGGGGACAGGGGTACGAGAGACCCAGTACTTC.

The rearrangement joins TRBV19 to TRBJ2-2; the D gene is possibly TRBD1 (5 bases). In germline, CDR1 is LNHDA, CDR2 SQIVND (reference sequence). The CDR3 is 14 residues long. V lost 5 bases and J 6 bases, leaving 13 bases between the germline ends. The CDR3 sequence: CASSSGWVAGELFF. For the CDR3, the DNA is TGTGCCAGTAGTTCAGGGTGGGTGGCCGGGGAGCTGTTTTTT.

The CDR3 DNA follows: TGCGCCAGCAGCCAGAGGGAGGGGAGCTATGGCTACACCTTC. This encodes CASSQREGSYGYTF. The J gene is TRBJ1-2, the V gene TRBV4-1, with a tentative D call TRBD1 (5 bases). This CDR3 has 14 amino acids. Trimming removed 3 bases from V and 4 bases from J, with 12 bases in between. The germline V gene has CDR1 MGHRA and CDR2 YSYEKL.

This chain uses TRBV30 with TRBJ1-1, with 7 nucleotides matching TRBD1. The germline CDR1 and CDR2 sequences are GTSNPN and SVGIG (reference sequence). V trimming: 5 bases; J trimming: 5 bases; junction bases outside the gene matches: 5. This CDR3 is 12 amino acids long. CDR3 nucleotides: TGTGCCTGGGACAGGGCGCAGACTGAAGCTTTCTTT. It yields the protein CAWDRAQTEAFF.

The genes are TRBV5-6 and TRBJ2-3, with 9 bases fitting TRBD1. Germline V gives CDR1 SGHDT, CDR2 YYEEEE. The CDR3 consists of 15 residues. The V and J ends lost 5 bases and 6 bases, in that order; junction bases with no gene match: 10. CDR3: CASSYTGGVWDTQYF. DNA for the CDR3: TGTGCCAGCAGTTATACAGGGGGCGTTTGGGATACGCAGTATTTT.

The chain carries TRBV5-4 and TRBJ2-5, with 7 bases identical to TRBD1. J was trimmed by 4 bases and V by 0 bases; bases with no gene match: 0. The CDR3 runs 13 residues. From germline, CDR1 is SGHNT and CDR2 YYREEE (reference sequence). In nucleotides, the CDR3 is TGTGCCAGCAGCTTGGGACAGGGAGAGACCCAGTACTTC. Amino acid sequence: CASSLGQGETQYF.

The chain has TRBV19 and TRBJ2-7; 11 nucleotides match TRBD2. The V gene's germline CDR1 is LNHDA and CDR2 SQIVND (reference sequence). The CDR3 consists of 16 residues. Trimming took 6 bases from V and 2 from J; bases not matched to a gene: 9. This chain's CDR3 is CASRASSGGLPYEQYF. The CDR3 region has the DNA TGTGCCAGTAGGGCCTCTAGCGGGGGGCTACCCTACGAGCAGTACTTC.

The genes are TRBV7-2 and TRBJ1-2; 7 bases fit TRBD1. Germline CDR1 is SGHTA and CDR2 is FQGNSA. The CDR3 runs 16 residues. The J segment lost 4 bases and the V segment lost 4 bases, leaving 12 bases of the junction unmatched. This CDR3 reads CASSSGQPKGFYGYTF. The CDR3 region has the DNA TGTGCCAGCAGCTCGGGACAGCCAAAAGGTTTCTATGGCTACACCTTC.

This chain joins TRBV6-5 and TRBJ1-2; D is possibly TRBD1 (5 bases). The ends were cut back, 4 bases at V and 4 bases at J, with 19 bases in the middle. Per the germline V gene, CDR1 is MNHEY and CDR2 is SVGAGI. The CDR3 is made up of 16 amino acids. CDR3: CASSSQPQGPFYGYTF. The CDR3 region has the DNA TGTGCCAGCAGTTCCCAACCCCAGGGCCCCTTCTATGGCTACACCTTC.

The chain carries TRBV27 and TRBJ1-1; D may be TRBD1 (5 bases). The germline V gene has CDR1 MNHEY and CDR2 SMNVEV (reference sequence). The CDR3 spans 14 residues. Trimming left V 1 base short and J 0 bases short, with 6 bases between. The CDR3 region is CASSLYRLNTEAFF. In DNA form, the CDR3 reads TGTGCCAGCAGTTTATACAGGTTGAACACTGAAGCTTTCTTT.

This sequence joins TRBV6-1 and TRBJ2-7; 9 nucleotides align to TRBD2. The trim removed 8 bases at V and 6 bases at J, leaving 11 bases unmatched. This CDR3 has 14 residues. Germline V gene sequence: CDR1 MNHNS, CDR2 SASEGT. CDR3 sequence (DNA): TGTGCCAGCCTCTCTCTTAGCGGGGGTAGCGAGCAGTACTTC. It encodes CASLSLSGGSEQYF.

This sequence joins TRBV28 and TRBJ2-1, with D perhaps matching TRBD1 (6 bases). Germline V gives CDR1 MDHEN, CDR2 SYDVKM. The CDR3 sequence is 17 residues long. Trimming pared 6 bases from V and 2 bases from J, leaving 20 bases between. The CDR3 region is CASSLGKGGLAYNEQFF. In DNA form, the CDR3 reads TGTGCCAGCAGCTTGGGCAAAGGGGGTCTCGCCTACAATGAGCAGTTCTTC. Full variable domain (missing parts from reference TRBV28 and TRBJ2-1): DVKVTQSSRYLVKRTGEKVFLECVQDMDHENMFWYRQDPGLGLRLIYFSYDVKMKEKGDIPEGYSVSREKKERFSLILESASTNQTSMYLCASSLGKGGLAYNEQFFGPGTRLTVL.

V gene TRBV7-3 combines with J gene TRBJ2-7; TRBD1 is a possible D gene (6 bases). The CDR3 contains 13 residues. Trimming cost V 5 bases and J 3 bases, with 11 bases left between them. CDR1 is SGHTA, CDR2 FQGTGA, per germline. CDR3 in amino acids: CASSLGQRYEQYF. As DNA, the CDR3 is TGTGCCAGCAGCCTAGGACAGCGCTACGAGCAGTACTTC.

V is TRBV7-9 and J is TRBJ2-5; 8 bases are shared with TRBD2. The CDR3 is 16 amino acids. Germline V gene lookup returns CDR1 SEHNR and CDR2 FQNEAQ (reference sequence). Trimming removed 0 bases from V and 3 bases from J; junction bases left unmatched: 6. The CDR3 loop is CASSLALAGGEETQYF. CDR3 bases: TGTGCCAGCAGCTTAGCGCTGGCGGGGGGAGAAGAGACCCAGTACTTC.

This chain uses TRBV19 with TRBJ1-1; no clear D. The V end was cut by 4 bases, the J end by 0 bases, with 6 bases between. This CDR3 comprises 13 residues. In germline, CDR1 is LNHDA, CDR2 SQIVND (reference sequence). Here the CDR3 reads CASSKQMNTEAFF. Here the CDR3 DNA reads TGTGCCAGTAGTAAACAGATGAACACTGAAGCTTTCTTT.

The gene calls are TRBV27 and TRBJ1-4; D perhaps matches TRBD1 (5 bases). Between the trimmed V and J ends, which lost 4 bases and 6 bases, there was a span of 27 bases. The germline V gene has CDR1 MNHEY and CDR2 SMNVEV (reference sequence). CDR3 length equals 19 residues. The chain's CDR3 is CASSSYGPPSIRDYEKLFF. The CDR3, as DNA: TGTGCCAGCAGTTCATATGGTCCCCCGTCCATTCGGGACTATGAAAAACTGTTTTTT.

By share, this clone ranks as medium-sized (0.01 to 0.1%). CDR3 sequence (DNA): TGTGCCAGCAGCCAAGATGGGACTAGCGGGGGCAATGAGCAGTTCTTC. The encoded protein is CASSQDGTSGGNEQFF. This chain uses TRBV4-2 with TRBJ2-1; 14 nucleotides agree with TRBD2. The germline V gene has CDR1 LGHNA and CDR2 YNFKEQ. V trimming: 0 bases; J trimming: 6 bases; junction bases outside the gene matches: 1. This CDR3 has 16 amino acids.

The genes are TRBV30 and TRBJ1-2; 8 bases align to TRBD1. Trimming took 2 bases from V and 6 from J; bases not matched to a gene: 20. This CDR3 spans 18 amino acids. Per germline, CDR1 GTSNPN and CDR2 SVGIG (reference sequence). The DNA for the CDR3 is TGTGCCTGGAGTCTGCGGGGCGGCAGGGGGCGCCTGCAGGATGGCTACACCTTC. Translating gives CAWSLRGGRGRLQDGYTF. The entire variable domain, with the rest obtained from reference TRBV30 and TRBJ1-2, is as follows: SQTIHQWPATLVQPVGSPLSLECTVEGTSNPNLYWYRQAAGRGLQLLFYSVGIGQISSEVPQNLSASRPQDRQFILSSKKLLLSDSGFYLCAWSLRGGRGRLQDGYTFGSGTRLTVV.